The clone carrying this T cell receptor (beta chain) has more than one count but fewer than ten. Its antigen is unknown. 5'RACE template switching generated TCR cDNA, adding a universal primer site and UMIs. TCRdb re-called the 5' RACE reads with MiXCR, one entry per CDR3 protein. The table has a few hundred thousand distinct CDR3 sequences, 3% to 4.5% seen once; the top ten hold about 20%. V was clipped by 6 bases and J by 0 bases; unmatched bases: 12. The CDR3 contains 19 residues. Looked up from germline, CDR1 is MDHEN and CDR2 is SYDVKM. The data derive from a study of T cells after yellow fever vaccination. Study-wide findings and caveats: Contamination by abundant bulk-population clonotypes could be present in FACS-sorted repertoires. Reappearing after the booster were most of the clones from primary vaccination (roughly 96% CD4, 88% CD8).

Sequencing was performed on PBMCs, taken on the day of the yellow fever booster vaccination. The source is a man between 18 and 35 years old who received the YFV17D yellow fever vaccine. This chain links TRBV28 with TRBJ1-6; 9 positions match TRBD1. As DNA, the CDR3 is TGTGCCAGCAGCAATATGGGACAGGGAATGAGCTCCTATAATTCACCCCTCCACTTT. Amino acids: CASSNMGQGMSSYNSPLHF.